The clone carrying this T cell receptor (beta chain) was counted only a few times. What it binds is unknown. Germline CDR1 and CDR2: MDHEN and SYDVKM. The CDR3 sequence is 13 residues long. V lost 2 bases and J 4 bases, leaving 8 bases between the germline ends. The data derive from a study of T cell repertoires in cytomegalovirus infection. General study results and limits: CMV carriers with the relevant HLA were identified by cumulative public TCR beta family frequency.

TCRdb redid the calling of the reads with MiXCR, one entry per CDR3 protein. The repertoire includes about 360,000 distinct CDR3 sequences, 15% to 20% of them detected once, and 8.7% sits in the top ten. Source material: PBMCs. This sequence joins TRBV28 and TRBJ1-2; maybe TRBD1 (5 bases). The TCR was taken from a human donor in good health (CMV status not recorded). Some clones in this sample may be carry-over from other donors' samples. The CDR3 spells CASSLPTVYGYTF. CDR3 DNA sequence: TGTGCCAGCAGTTTACCGACAGTCTATGGCTACACCTTC.